The present TCR beta chain was sequenced within a study of blood T cells in healthy people across ages. The wider study: Template switching picked up about one barcoded beta molecule for each two T cells.

Germline CDR1 reads SEHNR; CDR2 reads FQNEAQ (reference sequence). Trimming removed 6 bases from V and 1 base from J; junction bases left unmatched: 8. This CDR3 contains 16 residues. With a J-beta primer mix and a sample-barcoded 5' primer, a second PCR ran about 6 to 11 cycles. Every cDNA molecule carried a tag from a template-switch adaptor bearing 12 random nucleotides. One entry per CDR3 protein, called by TCRdb with MiXCR from the 5' RACE reads. The table records 800,000 to 950,000 distinct CDR3 sequences, 29% of them present only once. Study results and caveats: Across the age range, TCR beta diversity per million T cells fell in a roughly linear way.

This clonotype was seen many times. Its cognate antigen is unknown. These data also featured in a second study, about T cells of mothers and their children. That paper adds: Mothers and children who were related shared slightly more overlap than unrelated pairs, but not significantly more.

The receptor comes from a woman in her 40s in good health. Material for sequencing was blood. The rearrangement uses TRBV7-9 and TRBJ1-1; 10 bases match TRBD1. CDR3 region: CASRAGTGARNTEAFF. The DNA for the CDR3 is TGTGCCAGCAGGGCCGGGACAGGGGCTCGGAACACTGAAGCTTTCTTT.